This TCR beta chain was sequenced for a study of shared clonotypes between healthy human individuals. Overall study findings and caveats: The researchers took only blood, and tissue repertoires probably look different. Estimated richness values were generally larger in naive subsets than in memory subsets.

The split of CD4+ cells yielded CD45RA+ naive and CD45RA-negative memory subsets. V lost 1 base and J 7 bases, leaving 5 bases between the germline ends. The CDR3 runs to 11 residues. Germline-derived CDR1 and CDR2 are GTSNPN and SVGIG (reference sequence). A remark on this clone: Its antigen remains unidentified.

Assay: immunoSEQ multiplex PCR; the TCRdb copy retains only in-frame clones and omits some. The sample has roughly 2,500,000 clones, under 95% seen once. The rearrangement uses TRBV30 and TRBJ2-1; D call uncertain. The sample taken for sequencing was naive CD4+ T cells from PBMCs. Subset given: CD45RA+ positively selected. The TCR sequence derives from a man between 18 and 29 years old in good health. Some clones in this sample may be carry-over from other donors' samples. The CDR3 DNA is TGTGCCTGGAGTGGGCGAAATGAGCAGTTCTTC. It codes for CAWSGRNEQFF.